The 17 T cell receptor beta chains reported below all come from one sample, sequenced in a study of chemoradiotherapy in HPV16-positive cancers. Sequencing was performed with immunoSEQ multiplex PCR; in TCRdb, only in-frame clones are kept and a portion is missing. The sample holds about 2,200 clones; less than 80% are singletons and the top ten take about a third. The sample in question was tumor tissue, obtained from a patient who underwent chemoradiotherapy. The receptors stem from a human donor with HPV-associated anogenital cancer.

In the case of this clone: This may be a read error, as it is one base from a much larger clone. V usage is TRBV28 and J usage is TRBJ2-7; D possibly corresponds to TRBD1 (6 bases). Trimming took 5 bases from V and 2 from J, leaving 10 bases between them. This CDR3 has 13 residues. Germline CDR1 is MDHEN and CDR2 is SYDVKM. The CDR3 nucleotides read TGTGCCAGCAGTAACAGGGACCCCTACGAGCAGTACTTC. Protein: CASSNRDPYEQYF.

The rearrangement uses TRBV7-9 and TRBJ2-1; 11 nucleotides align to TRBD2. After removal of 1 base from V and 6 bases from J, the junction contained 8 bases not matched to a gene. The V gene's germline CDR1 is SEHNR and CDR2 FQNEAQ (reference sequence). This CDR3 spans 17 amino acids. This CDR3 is CASSLGRGLAVANEQFF. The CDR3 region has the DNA TGTGCCAGCAGCTTAGGGAGGGGACTAGCGGTGGCCAATGAGCAGTTCTTC. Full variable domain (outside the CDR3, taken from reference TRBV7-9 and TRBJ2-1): DTGVSQNPRHKITKRGQNVTFRCDPISEHNRLYWYRQTLGQGPEFLTYFQNEAQLEKSRLLSDRFSAERPKGSFSTLEIQRTEQGDSAMYLCASSLGRGLAVANEQFFGPGTRLTVL.

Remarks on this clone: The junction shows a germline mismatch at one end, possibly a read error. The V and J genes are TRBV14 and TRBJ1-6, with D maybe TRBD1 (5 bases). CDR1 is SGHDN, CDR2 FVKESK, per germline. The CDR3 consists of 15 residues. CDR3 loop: CASNQVDSYNSPLHF. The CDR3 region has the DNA TGTGCCAGCAACCAAGTAGACAGTTATAATTCACCCCTCCACTTT.

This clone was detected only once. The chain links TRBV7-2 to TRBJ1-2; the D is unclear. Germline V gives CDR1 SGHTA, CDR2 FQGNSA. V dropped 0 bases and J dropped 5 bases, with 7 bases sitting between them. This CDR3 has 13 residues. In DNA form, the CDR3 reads TGTGCCAGCAGCTTAGCGGGCCGTTATGGCTACACCTTC. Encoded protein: CASSLAGRYGYTF. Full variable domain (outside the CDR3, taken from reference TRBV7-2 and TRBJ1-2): GAGVSQSPSNKVTEKGKDVELRCDPISGHTALYWYRQSLGQGLEFLIYFQGNSAPDKSGLPSDRFSAERTGGSVSTLTIQRTQQEDSAVYLCASSLAGRYGYTFGSGTRLTVV.

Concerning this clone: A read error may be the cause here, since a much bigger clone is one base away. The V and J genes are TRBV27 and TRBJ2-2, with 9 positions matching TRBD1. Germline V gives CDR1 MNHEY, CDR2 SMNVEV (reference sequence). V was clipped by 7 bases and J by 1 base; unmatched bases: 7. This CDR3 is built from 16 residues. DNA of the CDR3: TGTGCCAGCACTGGGGCGGGACAGGGGAACACCGGGGAGCTGTTTTTT. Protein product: CASTGAGQGNTGELFF.

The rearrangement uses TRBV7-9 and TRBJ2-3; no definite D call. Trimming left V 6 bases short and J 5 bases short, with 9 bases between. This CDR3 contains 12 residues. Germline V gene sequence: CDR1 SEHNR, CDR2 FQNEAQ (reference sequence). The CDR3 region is CASSALGDTQYF. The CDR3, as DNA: TGTGCCAGCAGTGCATTGGGAGATACGCAGTATTTT.

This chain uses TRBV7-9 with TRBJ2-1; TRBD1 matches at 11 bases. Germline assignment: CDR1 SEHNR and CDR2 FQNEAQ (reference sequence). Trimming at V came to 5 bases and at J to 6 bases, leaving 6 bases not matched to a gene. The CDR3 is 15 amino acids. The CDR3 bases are TGTGCCAGCAGCCCTCCCGGGACAGGGGGCAATGAGCAGTTCTTC. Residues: CASSPPGTGGNEQFF.

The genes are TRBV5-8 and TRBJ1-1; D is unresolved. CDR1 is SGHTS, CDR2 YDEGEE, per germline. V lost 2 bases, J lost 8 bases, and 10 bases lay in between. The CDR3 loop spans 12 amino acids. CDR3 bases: TGTGCCAGCAGCTTAGGACTCAAAGAAGCTTTCTTT. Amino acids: CASSLGLKEAFF.

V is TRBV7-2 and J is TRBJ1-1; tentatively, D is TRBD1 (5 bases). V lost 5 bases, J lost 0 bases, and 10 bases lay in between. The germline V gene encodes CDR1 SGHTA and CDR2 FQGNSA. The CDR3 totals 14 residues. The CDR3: CASSGAGMNTEAFF. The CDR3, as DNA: TGTGCCAGCAGCGGGGCCGGGATGAACACTGAAGCTTTCTTT.

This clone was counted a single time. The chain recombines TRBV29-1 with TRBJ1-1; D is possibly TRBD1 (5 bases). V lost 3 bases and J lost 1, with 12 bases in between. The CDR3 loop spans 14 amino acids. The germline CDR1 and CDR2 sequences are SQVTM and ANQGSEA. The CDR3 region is CSVDRGKANTEAFF. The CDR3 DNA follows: TGCAGCGTTGATCGGGGGAAGGCGAACACTGAAGCTTTCTTT.

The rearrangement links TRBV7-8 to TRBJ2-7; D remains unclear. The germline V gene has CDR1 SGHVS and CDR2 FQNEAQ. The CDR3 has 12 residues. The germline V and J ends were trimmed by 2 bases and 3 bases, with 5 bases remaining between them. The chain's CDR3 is CASSLISYEQYF. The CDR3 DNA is TGTGCCAGCAGCTTAATCAGCTACGAGCAGTACTTC.

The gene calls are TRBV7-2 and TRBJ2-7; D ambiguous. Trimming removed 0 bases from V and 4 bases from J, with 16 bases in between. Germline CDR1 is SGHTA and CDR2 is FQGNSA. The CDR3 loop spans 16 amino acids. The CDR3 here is CASSLAPIPGRYEQYF. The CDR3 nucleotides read TGTGCCAGCAGCTTAGCCCCTATTCCCGGGCGTTACGAGCAGTACTTC.

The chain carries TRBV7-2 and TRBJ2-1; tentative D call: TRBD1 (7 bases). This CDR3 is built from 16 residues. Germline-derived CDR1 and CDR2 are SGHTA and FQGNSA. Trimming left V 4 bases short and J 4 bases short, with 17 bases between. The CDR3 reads CASSSRDSGSYNEQFF. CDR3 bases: TGTGCCAGCAGCTCGCGGGACAGTGGGTCTTACAATGAGCAGTTCTTC.

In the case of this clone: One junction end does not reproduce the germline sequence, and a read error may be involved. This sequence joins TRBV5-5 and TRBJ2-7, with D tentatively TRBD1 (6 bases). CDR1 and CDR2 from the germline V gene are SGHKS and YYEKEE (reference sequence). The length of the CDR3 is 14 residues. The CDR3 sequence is CASSLSLLKQGVNF. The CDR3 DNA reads TGTGCCAGCAGCTTGTCTCTCTTAAAACAGGGAGTCAACTTC.

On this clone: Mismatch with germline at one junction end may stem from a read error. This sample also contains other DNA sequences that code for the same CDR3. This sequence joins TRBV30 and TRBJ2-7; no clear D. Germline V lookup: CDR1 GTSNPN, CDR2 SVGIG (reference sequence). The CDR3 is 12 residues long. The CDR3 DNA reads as TGTGCCTGGCCTGTTAGCTCCAACGAGCAGTACTTC. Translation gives CAWPVSSNEQYF.

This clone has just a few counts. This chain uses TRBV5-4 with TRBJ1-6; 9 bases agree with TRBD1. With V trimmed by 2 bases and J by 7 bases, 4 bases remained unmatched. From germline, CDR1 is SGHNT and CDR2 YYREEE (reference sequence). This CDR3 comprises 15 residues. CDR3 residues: CASSLRQGDNSPLHF. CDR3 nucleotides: TGTGCCAGCAGCTTACGACAGGGGGACAATTCACCCCTCCACTTT.

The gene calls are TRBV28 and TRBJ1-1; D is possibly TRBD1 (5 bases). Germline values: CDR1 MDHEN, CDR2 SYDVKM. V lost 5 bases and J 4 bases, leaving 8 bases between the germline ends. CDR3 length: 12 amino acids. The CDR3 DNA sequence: TGTGCCAGCAGTGACAGTCCCACTGAAGCTTTCTTT. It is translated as CASSDSPTEAFF. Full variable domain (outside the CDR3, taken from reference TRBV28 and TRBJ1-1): DVKVTQSSRYLVKRTGEKVFLECVQDMDHENMFWYRQDPGLGLRLIYFSYDVKMKEKGDIPEGYSVSREKKERFSLILESASTNQTSMYLCASSDSPTEAFFGQGTRLTVV.